Listed below are T cell receptor beta chains from one sample, sequenced in a study of blood T cell repertoires in COVID-19. Libraries were prepared by immunoSEQ multiplex PCR; TCRdb keeps only in-frame clonotypes and omits some of them. This repertoire shows roughly 200,000 clones, roughly 81% found once; its top ten account for around 5%. The specimen sequenced was peripheral blood. These receptors were collected from a woman at least 80 years old with acute or convalescent COVID-19. CDR3s include the opening cysteine and the closing phenylalanine or tryptophan. The D gene is left open where the match is weak. A row's size may be missing; if present it is once, few, many or a size class.

size,J,V,length,D,CDR3,DNA
.,TRBJ1-5,TRBV7-2,14,TRBD1,CASSSRTGDQPQHF,TGTGCCAGCAGCTCGCGGACAGGGGACCAGCCCCAGCATTTT
.,TRBJ2-7,TRBV28,15,TRBD2,CASRPGLAGLYEQYF,TGTGCCAGCAGGCCAGGACTAGCGGGACTCTACGAGCAGTACTTC
.,TRBJ2-2,TRBV11-2,14,TRBD1,CASSYSGGPGELFF,TGTGCCAGCAGCTACTCAGGGGGTCCCGGGGAGCTGTTTTTT
.,TRBJ1-1,TRBV5-1,15,.,CASSRTGQVNTEAFF,TGCGCCAGCAGCAGAACAGGGCAAGTGAACACTGAAGCTTTCTTT
.,TRBJ1-4,TRBV7-2,15,.,CASSRDSTPGEKLFF,TGTGCCAGCAGTAGGGACTCCACCCCGGGGGAAAAACTGTTTTTT
.,TRBJ2-5,TRBV11-2,14,TRBD1,CASSQNRGQETQYF,TGTGCCAGCAGCCAAAACAGGGGGCAAGAGACCCAGTACTTC
.,TRBJ1-5,TRBV4-3,14,.,CASSQELQGQPQHF,TGCGCCAGCAGCCAGGAGTTACAGGGTCAGCCCCAGCATTTT
few,TRBJ1-5,TRBV30,15,TRBD1,CAWSPTGSGNQPQHF,TGTGCCTGGAGCCCGACAGGGTCGGGCAATCAGCCCCAGCATTTT
.,TRBJ2-3,TRBV18,16,TRBD1,CASSPDPTGKSDTQYF,TGTGCCAGCTCACCGGATCCGACAGGGAAGTCCGATACGCAGTATTTT
.,TRBJ2-3,TRBV29-1,13,.,CSSSRQGRDTQYF,TGCAGCTCCTCCCGGCAGGGGAGAGATACGCAGTATTTT
.,TRBJ1-2,TRBV6-1,16,TRBD1,CASSEGRTGGVYGYTF,TGTGCCAGCAGTGAGGGAAGGACAGGGGGCGTCTATGGCTACACCTTC
.,TRBJ1-3,TRBV4-1,18,TRBD1,CASSQDRGQGSSGNTIYF,TGCGCCAGCAGCCAAGATAGGGGACAGGGATCCTCTGGAAACACCATATATTTT
once,TRBJ2-1,TRBV7-2,13,.,CASSQDSHNEQFF,TGTGCCAGCAGCCAGGACTCCCACAATGAGCAGTTCTTC
.,TRBJ1-6,TRBV7-2,12,.,CASSVPNSPLHF,TGTGCCAGCTCCGTCCCGAATTCACCCCTCCACTTT
once,TRBJ1-3,TRBV29-1,16,TRBD1,CSVEDLRDRDRNTIYF,TGCAGCGTTGAAGATCTTAGGGACAGGGATAGAAACACCATATATTTT
few,TRBJ2-4,TRBV19,12,.,CASSTTGDIQYF,TGTGCCAGTAGTACCACCGGGGACATTCAGTACTTC
.,TRBJ1-1,TRBV6-2/TRBV6-3,12,.,CASSRQVTEAFF,TGTGCCAGCAGTCGACAGGTCACTGAAGCTTTCTTT
.,TRBJ2-1,TRBV11-2,17,TRBD2,CASSFLAGLAAYNEQFF,TGTGCCAGCAGCTTCTTAGCGGGACTAGCGGCGTACAATGAGCAGTTCTTC
.,TRBJ2-1,TRBV5-1,15,.,CASSFTGPVISKQFF,TGCGCCAGCAGCTTCACAGGGCCTGTGATCAGTAAGCAGTTCTTC
.,TRBJ2-5,TRBV9,14,.,CASSRSQIWETQYF,TGTGCCAGCAGCCGCTCCCAGATTTGGGAGACCCAGTACTTC
once,TRBJ2-2,TRBV11-2,14,TRBD1,CASSYDRGTGELFF,TGTGCCAGCAGCTACGACAGGGGGACCGGGGAGCTGTTTTTT
.,TRBJ1-2,TRBV2,13,.,CASSFSGIYGYTF,TGTGCCAGCAGTTTTTCTGGCATCTATGGCTACACCTTC
.,TRBJ2-1,TRBV27,16,TRBD2,CASSTTSVYYEDEQFF,TGTGCCAGCAGTACAACTAGCGTCTACTACGAGGATGAGCAGTTCTTC
.,TRBJ2-3,TRBV7-2,14,.,CASSLNTRGDTQYF,TGTGCCAGCAGCTTAAATACCAGAGGTGACACGCAGTATTTT
.,TRBJ1-2,TRBV18,15,.,CASSPGGITNYGYTF,TGTGCCAGCTCACCAGGCGGGATTACTAACTATGGCTACACCTTC
.,TRBJ2-3,TRBV29-1,13,.,CSVESGGTDTQYF,TGCAGCGTTGAATCGGGGGGCACAGATACGCAGTATTTT
.,TRBJ2-1,TRBV5-1,12,.,CASSLALNEQFF,TGCGCCAGCAGCTTGGCCCTAAATGAGCAGTTCTTC
.,TRBJ2-1,TRBV30,15,.,CAWSKGQASYNEQFF,TGTGCCTGGAGCAAAGGCCAGGCATCCTACAATGAGCAGTTCTTC
.,TRBJ2-1,TRBV11-2,16,.,CASSLGRGGSYNEQFF,TGTGCCAGCAGCTTAGGGCGGGGAGGATCGTACAATGAGCAGTTCTTC
.,TRBJ1-2,TRBV5-1,15,.,CASNMRGGANYGYTF,TGCGCCAGCAACATGAGAGGGGGGGCCAACTATGGCTACACCTTC
few,TRBJ2-2,TRBV19,16,TRBD1,CASSQPTGTNTGELFF,TGTGCCAGTAGTCAACCGACAGGGACCAACACCGGGGAGCTGTTTTTT
.,TRBJ1-6,TRBV6-5,13,.,CASSYRGNSPLHF,TGTGCCAGCAGTTACCGGGGGAATTCACCCCTCCACTTT
.,TRBJ1-1,TRBV6-5,15,.,CASSSYRVRGTEAFF,TGTGCCAGCAGTTCATACAGGGTTAGGGGCACTGAAGCTTTCTTT
.,TRBJ2-1,TRBV6-5,15,TRBD2,CAGRTSGRNSNEQFF,TGTGCCGGCAGGACTAGCGGGAGGAACAGCAATGAGCAGTTCTTC
.,TRBJ2-3,TRBV11-2,12,.,CASSPGTFWAYF,TGTGCCAGCAGCCCGGGGACTTTCTGGGCGTATTTT
.,TRBJ2-1,TRBV19,14,TRBD1,CASKRQGSYNEQFF,TGTGCCAGTAAACGACAGGGGTCCTACAATGAGCAGTTCTTC